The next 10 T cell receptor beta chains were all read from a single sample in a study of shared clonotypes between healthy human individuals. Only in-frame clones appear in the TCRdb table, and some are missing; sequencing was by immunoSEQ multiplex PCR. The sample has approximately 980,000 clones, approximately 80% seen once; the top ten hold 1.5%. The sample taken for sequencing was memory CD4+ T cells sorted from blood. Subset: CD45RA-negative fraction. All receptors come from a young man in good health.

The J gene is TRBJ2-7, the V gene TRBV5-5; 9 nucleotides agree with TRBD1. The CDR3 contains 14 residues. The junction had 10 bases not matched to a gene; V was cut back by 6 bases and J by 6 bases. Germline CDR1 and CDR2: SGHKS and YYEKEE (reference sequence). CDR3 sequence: CASTAGTGTIEQYF. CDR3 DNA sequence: TGTGCCAGCACCGCCGGGACAGGGACCATCGAGCAGTACTTC.

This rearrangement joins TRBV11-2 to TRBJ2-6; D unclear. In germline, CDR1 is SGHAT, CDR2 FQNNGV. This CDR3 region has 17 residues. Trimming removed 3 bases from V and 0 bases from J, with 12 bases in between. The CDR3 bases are TGTGCCAGCAGCTTGGGTGCAGCCGGCTCTGGGGCCAACGTCCTGACTTTC. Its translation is CASSLGAAGSGANVLTF.

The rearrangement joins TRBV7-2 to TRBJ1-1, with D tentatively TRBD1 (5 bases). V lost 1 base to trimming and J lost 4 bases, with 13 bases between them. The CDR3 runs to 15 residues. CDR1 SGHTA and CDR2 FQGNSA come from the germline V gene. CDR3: CASSLGAREITEAFF. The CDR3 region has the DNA TGTGCCAGCAGCTTAGGGGCCAGGGAAATCACTGAAGCTTTCTTT.

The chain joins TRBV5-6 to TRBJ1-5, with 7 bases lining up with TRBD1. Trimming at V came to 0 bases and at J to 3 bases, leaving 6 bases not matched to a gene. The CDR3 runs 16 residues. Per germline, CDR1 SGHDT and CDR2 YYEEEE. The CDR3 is CASSLGEGAINQPQHF. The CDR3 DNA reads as TGTGCCAGCAGCTTGGGGGAGGGGGCTATCAATCAGCCCCAGCATTTT. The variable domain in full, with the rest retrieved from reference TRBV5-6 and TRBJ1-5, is DAGVTQSPTHLIKTRGQQVTLRCSPKSGHDTVSWYQQALGQGPQFIFQYYEEEERQRGNFPDRFSGHQFPNYSSELNVNALLLGDSALYLCASSLGEGAINQPQHFGDGTRLSIL.

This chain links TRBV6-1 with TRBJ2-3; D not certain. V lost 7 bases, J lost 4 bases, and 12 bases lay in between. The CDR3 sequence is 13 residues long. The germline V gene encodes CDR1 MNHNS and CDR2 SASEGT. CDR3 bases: TGTGCCAGCATTAGTGATAGCTCAGATACGCAGTATTTT. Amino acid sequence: CASISDSSDTQYF.

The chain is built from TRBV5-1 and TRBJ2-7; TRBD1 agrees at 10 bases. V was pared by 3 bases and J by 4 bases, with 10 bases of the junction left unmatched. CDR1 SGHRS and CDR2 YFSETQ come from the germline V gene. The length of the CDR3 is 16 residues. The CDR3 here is CASSWTGTGAQYEQYF. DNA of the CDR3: TGCGCCAGCAGCTGGACAGGGACAGGGGCCCAGTACGAGCAGTACTTC.

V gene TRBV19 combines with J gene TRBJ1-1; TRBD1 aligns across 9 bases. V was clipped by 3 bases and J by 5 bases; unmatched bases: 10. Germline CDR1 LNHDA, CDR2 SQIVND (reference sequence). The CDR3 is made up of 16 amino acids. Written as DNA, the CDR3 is TGTGCCAGTAGTATTATTAGGGGACAGGGAGCGACTGAAGCTTTCTTT. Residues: CASSIIRGQGATEAFF. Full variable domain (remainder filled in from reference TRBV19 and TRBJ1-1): DGGITQSPKYLFRKEGQNVTLSCEQNLNHDAMYWYRQDPGQGLRLIYYSQIVNDFQKGDIAEGYSVSREKKESFPLTVTSAQKNPTAFYLCASSIIRGQGATEAFFGQGTRLTVV.

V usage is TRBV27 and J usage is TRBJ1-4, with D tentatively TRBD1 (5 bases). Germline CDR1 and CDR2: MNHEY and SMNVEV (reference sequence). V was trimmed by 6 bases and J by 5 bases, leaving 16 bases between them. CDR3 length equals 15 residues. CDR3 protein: CASSPGTGRNEKLFF. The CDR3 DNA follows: TGTGCCAGCAGCCCTGGAACAGGACGAAATGAAAAACTGTTTTTT.

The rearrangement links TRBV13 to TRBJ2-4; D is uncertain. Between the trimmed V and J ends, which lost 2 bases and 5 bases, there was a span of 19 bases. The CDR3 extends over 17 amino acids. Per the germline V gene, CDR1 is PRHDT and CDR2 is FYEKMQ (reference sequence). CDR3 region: CASSLLLNLSTENIQYF. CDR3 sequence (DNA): TGTGCCAGCAGCTTATTACTCAACTTGTCCACCGAAAACATTCAGTACTTC.

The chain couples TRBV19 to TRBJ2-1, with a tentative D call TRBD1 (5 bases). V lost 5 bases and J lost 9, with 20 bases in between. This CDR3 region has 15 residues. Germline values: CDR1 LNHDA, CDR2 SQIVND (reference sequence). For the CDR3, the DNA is TGTGCCAGTAGTGCCTCAGGGTTAGCAAGGGGTGAGCAGTTCTTC. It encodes CASSASGLARGEQFF.